Listed below are T cell receptor beta chains from one sample, sequenced in a study of siplizumab effects on memory and regulatory T cells. Profiled with immunoSEQ multiplex PCR; TCRdb holds only in-frame clones, not every one. The table lists some 97,000 clones, about 94% of them singletons. Sequencing input: non-Treg CD4+ T cells sorted from blood. These TCRs come from a human donor in good health. Both conserved end residues are part of each CDR3. D genes are given only for firm matches.

d_gene	v_gene	j_gene	CDR3aa	CDR3nt
NA	TRBV25-1	TRBJ2-1	CASSELAEQFF	TGTGCCAGCAGTGAACTAGCTGAGCAGTTCTTC
NA	TRBV7-2	TRBJ1-1	CASSRNTPEAFF	TGTGCCAGCAGCCGGAATACCCCTGAAGCTTTCTTT
NA	TRBV28	TRBJ1-1	CASRQNRVGAFF	TGTGCCAGCAGACAGAACAGGGTAGGAGCTTTCTTT
TRBD1	TRBV18	TRBJ1-1	CASSPRDSNTEAFF	TGTGCCAGCTCACCACGGGACAGTAACACTGAAGCTTTCTTT
NA	TRBV7-2	TRBJ2-7	CASSPTNGNYEQYF	TGTGCCAGCAGCCCAACGAACGGAAACTACGAGCAGTACTTC
NA	TRBV9	TRBJ1-1	CASSVAMNTEAFF	TGTGCCAGCAGCGTTGCCATGAACACTGAAGCTTTCTTT
TRBD1	TRBV6-5	TRBJ2-7	CASRDRGASYEQYF	TGTGCCAGCAGAGACAGGGGGGCCTCCTACGAGCAGTACTTC
NA	TRBV21-1	TRBJ1-3	CASSFPGNTIYF	TGTGCCAGCAGCTTCCCGGGAAACACCATATATTTT
NA	TRBV6-5	TRBJ1-2	CASSYSGVNYGYTF	TGTGCCAGCAGTTACTCCGGCGTAAACTATGGCTACACCTTC
TRBD1	TRBV5-1	TRBJ2-1	CASRQGYEQFF	TGCGCCAGCAGACAGGGGTATGAGCAGTTCTTC